This entry lists 26 T cell receptor beta chains sequenced from one sample in a study of regulatory T cells in long-lasting Graves disease. Time point specified: persistent/refractory GD, antithyroid drugs over 5 years with positive TRAb. PBMCs were the source of the RNA used for TCR sequencing. Libraries of TCR beta came from iRepertoire HTBI primers plus Arm-PCR of CDR3 regions. TCRdb ran MiXCR on the multiplex PCR reads and lists one entry per CDR3 protein. The data show about 430,000 distinct CDR3 sequences, roughly 21% seen once. The sample in question was peripheral blood mononuclear cells (PBMCs), obtained when the disease was refractory, from a patient treated with antithyroid drugs. The receptors here all came from a female donor with Graves disease.

This clonotype was detected only a few times. J is TRBJ2-7 and V is TRBV3-1; no reliable D call. CDR1 and CDR2 from the germline V gene are LGHDT and YNNKEL (reference sequence). Trimming left V 0 bases short and J 0 bases short, with 3 bases between. The CDR3 has 13 amino acids. The CDR3 here is CASSQDGSYEQYF. Here the CDR3 DNA reads TGTGCCAGCAGCCAAGACGGCTCCTACGAGCAGTACTTC.

This clonotype was found many times. The rearrangement uses TRBV20-1 and TRBJ2-2, with D perhaps TRBD2 (5 bases). There are 12 residues in the CDR3. Germline V gene sequence: CDR1 DFQATT, CDR2 SNEGSKA (reference sequence). Trimming took 6 bases from V and 5 from J, leaving 10 bases between them. In DNA, the CDR3 is TGCAGTGCCTCGGACTGGACCGGGGAGCTGTTTTTT. Translation gives CSASDWTGELFF.

Points on this clonotype: The junction shows a germline mismatch at one end, possibly a read error. The chain carries TRBV2 and TRBJ2-5, with D hard to call. CDR3 size: 13 residues. Germline-derived CDR1 and CDR2 are SNHLY and FYNNEI. The CDR3, as DNA: TGTGCCAGCACTACGAACCCGCAAGAGGCCCAGTACTTC. Protein sequence: CASTTNPQEAQYF. Supplemented by reference TRBV2 and TRBJ2-5, the full variable domain reads EPEVTQTPSHQVTQMGQEVILRCVPISNHLYFYWYRQILGQKVEFLVSFYNNEISEKSEIFDDQFSVERPDGSNFTLKIRSTKLEDSAMYFCASTTNPQEAQYFGPGTRLLVL.

In regard to this clonotype: The junction departs from the called germline gene at one end, perhaps through a read error. In DNA, the CDR3 is TGTGCCAGCAGCCAAACGTCGGCCAGCCCCATTCACTTC. Translation gives CASSQTSASPIHF. The chain recombines TRBV14 with TRBJ2-4; D unclear. Germline loops: CDR1 SGHDN, CDR2 FVKESK. The CDR3 is made up of 13 amino acids. Full variable domain (outside the CDR3, taken from reference TRBV14 and TRBJ2-4): EAGVTQFPSHSVIEKGQTVTLRCDPISGHDNLYWYRRVMGKEIKFLLHFVKESKQDESGMPNNRFLAERTGGTYSTLKVQPAELEDSGVYFCASSQTSASPIHFGAGTRLSVL.

This chain links TRBV2 with TRBJ2-2, with 8 bases lining up with TRBD1. This CDR3 comprises 17 residues. Germline values: CDR1 SNHLY, CDR2 FYNNEI. V shed 6 bases and J 0 bases; nucleotides not matched to a gene: 9. The CDR3 loop reads CASRGFWTGTNTGELFF. The DNA of the CDR3 is TGTGCCAGCAGGGGGTTTTGGACAGGGACGAACACCGGGGAGCTGTTTTTT.

The sample holds many counts of this clonotype. An end of the junction differs from the germline gene, which may be a read error. The V call is TRBV2, the J call TRBJ1-4; a possible D gene is TRBD1 (6 bases). The V gene's germline CDR1 is SNHLY and CDR2 FYNNEI. This CDR3 region has 15 residues. The CDR3 loop reads CASSSRGTTNEKLFF. In nucleotides, the CDR3 is TGTGCCAGCAGTTCTAGGGGGACAACAAATGAAAAACTGTTTTTT. The variable domain in full, completed from reference TRBV2 and TRBJ1-4, reads EPEVTQTPSHQVTQMGQEVILRCVPISNHLYFYWYRQILGQKVEFLVSFYNNEISEKSEIFDDQFSVERPDGSNFTLKIRSTKLEDSAMYFCASSSRGTTNEKLFFGSGTQLSVL.

This clonotype was recorded a few times. This sequence joins TRBV4-1 and TRBJ1-2; 9 positions match TRBD1. CDR3 length equals 14 residues. Germline values: CDR1 MGHRA, CDR2 YSYEKL. The V gene end was trimmed by 3 bases and the J gene end by 7 bases; junction bases not matched to a gene: 6. CDR3 protein: CASSQPGQGSGYTF. Written as DNA, the CDR3 is TGCGCCAGCAGCCAGCCGGGACAGGGCTCTGGCTACACCTTC.

This clonotype was recorded many times. This sequence joins TRBV28 and TRBJ1-2, with 9 bases identical to TRBD1. V lost 5 bases to trimming and J lost 3 bases; unmatched junction nucleotides: 7. Germline V CDR1 and CDR2: MDHEN, SYDVKM. The CDR3 length is 15 residues. DNA for the CDR3: TGTGCCAGCAGTCAGGACAGGGGTCTCTACTATGGCTACACCTTC. Its protein product is CASSQDRGLYYGYTF.

This clonotype was observed at least ten times. The rearrangement links TRBV28 to TRBJ2-7; D possibly corresponds to TRBD1 (6 bases). Trimming left V 2 bases short and J 6 bases short, with 20 bases between. Germline V gives CDR1 MDHEN, CDR2 SYDVKM. The CDR3 length is 16 residues. This chain's CDR3 is CASSLKAGESSLEQYF. CDR3 nucleotide sequence: TGTGCCAGCAGTTTAAAAGCAGGGGAATCGTCACTCGAGCAGTACTTC.

This clonotype appeared a few times. The rearrangement links TRBV29-1 to TRBJ2-2, with 15 bases matching TRBD2. CDR1 is SQVTM, CDR2 ANQGSEA, per germline. The CDR3 is made up of 15 amino acids. Unmatched junction bases numbered 10, after V lost 7 bases and J lost 10 bases. This CDR3 is CSGGGTSGRPEELFF. The CDR3 bases are TGCAGCGGAGGGGGGACTAGCGGGAGGCCCGAGGAGCTGTTTTTT.

The chain uses TRBV7-9 and TRBJ2-7, with 9 bases that match TRBD2. In germline, CDR1 is SEHNR, CDR2 FQNEAQ (reference sequence). V shed 5 bases and J 2 bases; nucleotides not matched to a gene: 10. The CDR3 is made up of 16 amino acids. The CDR3 DNA is TGTGCCAGCAGCCCGCCGACTAGCGGTCCCGCCTACGAGCAGTACTTC. Amino acid sequence: CASSPPTSGPAYEQYF.

The rearrangement uses TRBV4-1 and TRBJ1-2; D is unclear. Germline CDR1 reads MGHRA; CDR2 reads YSYEKL. The CDR3 loop spans 14 amino acids. V gave up 0 bases and J gave up 4 bases, with 9 bases separating them. Here the CDR3 reads CASSQDSNGYGYTF. Here the CDR3 DNA reads TGCGCCAGCAGCCAAGATAGTAACGGCTATGGCTACACCTTC.

There are many counts of this clonotype. The rearrangement uses TRBV6-1 and TRBJ1-2; D is perhaps TRBD1 (6 bases). CDR3 length: 14 residues. The V and J ends lost 6 bases and 3 bases respectively, with 14 bases between them. Germline CDR1 is MNHNS and CDR2 is SASEGT. In DNA form, the CDR3 reads TGTGCCAGCAGAAAACAGGGAAGGGACTATGGCTACACCTTC. The encoded protein is CASRKQGRDYGYTF.

V is TRBV28 and J is TRBJ2-7, with D tentatively TRBD1 (6 bases). CDR3 length equals 15 residues. The V gene lost 3 bases and the J gene lost 0 bases, with 12 bases spanning the gap. Germline assignment: CDR1 MDHEN and CDR2 SYDVKM. This CDR3 reads CASSFATGSSYEQYF. DNA of the CDR3: TGTGCCAGCAGTTTTGCGACAGGAAGCTCCTACGAGCAGTACTTC.

This clonotype occurred many times. In DNA, the CDR3 is TGTGCCAGCAGCTCCCGACGGATTAATTCACCCCTCCACTTT. This gives the protein CASSSRRINSPLHF. This rearrangement joins TRBV28 to TRBJ1-6; D not certain. The V end lost 6 bases, the J end lost 6 bases, and 12 bases lay between the germline ends. Germline V lookup: CDR1 MDHEN, CDR2 SYDVKM. The CDR3 runs 14 residues.

This clonotype has a count of ten or more. The chain is built from TRBV12-3 or TRBV12-4 and TRBJ1-5; a weak D match, TRBD1 (6 bases). Between the trimmed V and J ends, which lost 4 bases and 0 bases, there was a span of 7 bases. This CDR3 region has 14 residues. CDR3 region: CASSWTDSNQPQHF. The DNA of the CDR3 is TGTGCCAGCAGTTGGACAGATAGCAATCAGCCCCAGCATTTT.

There are a few counts of this clonotype. The chain has TRBV2 and TRBJ1-4, with a weak D call TRBD1 (5 bases). The V gene lost 4 bases and the J gene lost 4 bases, with 10 bases spanning the gap. The CDR3 runs to 14 residues. From germline, CDR1 is SNHLY and CDR2 FYNNEI. CDR3 protein: CASSGARGNEKLFF. For the CDR3, the DNA is TGTGCCAGCAGTGGAGCTAGGGGTAATGAAAAACTGTTTTTT.

This clonotype was seen ten or more times. This sequence joins TRBV5-6 and TRBJ1-1; possible D gene TRBD1, 6 bases. The CDR3 contains 15 residues. Germline V gives CDR1 SGHDT, CDR2 YYEEEE. Between the trimmed V and J ends, which lost 2 bases and 5 bases, there was a span of 16 bases. CDR3 bases: TGTGCCAGCAGCTTCGGACAGACCATGAGGACTGAAGCTTTCTTT. Amino acid sequence: CASSFGQTMRTEAFF.

This clonotype was seen repeatedly, ten times or more. The chain joins TRBV6-2 or TRBV6-3 to TRBJ2-7, with 9 positions matching TRBD2. CDR1 and CDR2 from the germline V gene are MNHEY and SVGEGT. There are 16 residues in the CDR3. Germline trimming cut 6 bases from V and 3 bases from J; bases unmatched to any gene: 12. Written as DNA, the CDR3 is TGTGCCAGCAGGCGAACCGGGACTAGCTTTTACTACGAGCAGTACTTC. Translation gives CASRRTGTSFYYEQYF.

This clonotype was seen a handful of times. This could be a read error, since a much larger clone is one nucleotide away. The gene calls are TRBV20-1 and TRBJ1-1, with a tentative D call TRBD1 (5 bases). The CDR3 sequence is 13 residues long. From germline, CDR1 is DFQATT and CDR2 SNEGSKA (reference sequence). The CDR3 protein is CSPTGAGNTEALF. The CDR3 nucleotides read TGCAGTCCAACGGGAGCAGGGAACACTGAAGCTCTCTTT.

The V gene is TRBV9, the J gene TRBJ1-3, with TRBD1 matching over 7 bases. The CDR3 has 15 amino acids. In germline, CDR1 is SGDLS, CDR2 YYNGEE. V shed 3 bases, J shed 7 bases, and the junction held 10 bases outside the gene matches. The CDR3 loop is CASSGQGQLMNTIYF. CDR3 in DNA: TGTGCCAGCAGCGGACAGGGACAGCTCATGAACACCATATATTTT.

This clonotype was seen many times. The chain uses TRBV3-1 and TRBJ2-5; no clear D. V lost 4 bases and J 7 bases, leaving 10 bases between the germline ends. Per the germline V gene, CDR1 is LGHDT and CDR2 is YNNKEL (reference sequence). The CDR3 is 12 amino acids. For the CDR3, the DNA is TGTGCCAGCAGCCCTCGGAGTGGGACCCAGTACTTC. It is translated as CASSPRSGTQYF.

In this sample, this clonotype turned up many times. The chain uses TRBV20-1 and TRBJ2-7; D may be TRBD2 (6 bases). V lost 1 base to trimming and J lost 4 bases, with 14 bases between them. CDR1 is DFQATT and CDR2 is SNEGSKA in the germline V gene (reference sequence). This CDR3 has 14 residues. The CDR3 is CSARVSSGLYEQYF. For the CDR3, the DNA is TGCAGTGCTAGAGTTTCGAGCGGGCTATACGAGCAGTACTTC.

The chain recombines TRBV27 with TRBJ2-7, with 15 bases that match TRBD2. This CDR3 is built from 14 residues. Germline CDR1 and CDR2: MNHEY and SMNVEV (reference sequence). The ends lost 5 bases at V and 6 bases at J; junction bases unmatched: 2. CDR3 amino acids: CASSKGLAGGEQYF. CDR3 nucleotides: TGTGCCAGCAGTAAGGGACTAGCGGGGGGCGAGCAGTACTTC.

The chain uses TRBV19 and TRBJ2-2; the match to TRBD1 covers 8 bases. Germline V lookup: CDR1 LNHDA, CDR2 SQIVND (reference sequence). V was clipped by 10 bases and J by 6 bases; unmatched bases: 10. The CDR3 runs 14 residues. CDR3 protein: CATTSLQGAGELFF. Here the CDR3 DNA reads TGTGCCACTACCTCGCTACAGGGGGCCGGGGAGCTGTTTTTT.

In its sample, this clonotype was seen many times. This rearrangement joins TRBV28 to TRBJ1-2; possible D gene TRBD1, 5 bases. The CDR3 runs to 15 residues. V shed 3 bases and J shed 1 base, with 12 bases lying between them. Germline values: CDR1 MDHEN, CDR2 SYDVKM. The CDR3 spells CASSFTGFYNYGYTF. The CDR3, as DNA: TGTGCCAGCAGTTTCACAGGTTTTTATAACTATGGCTACACCTTC.